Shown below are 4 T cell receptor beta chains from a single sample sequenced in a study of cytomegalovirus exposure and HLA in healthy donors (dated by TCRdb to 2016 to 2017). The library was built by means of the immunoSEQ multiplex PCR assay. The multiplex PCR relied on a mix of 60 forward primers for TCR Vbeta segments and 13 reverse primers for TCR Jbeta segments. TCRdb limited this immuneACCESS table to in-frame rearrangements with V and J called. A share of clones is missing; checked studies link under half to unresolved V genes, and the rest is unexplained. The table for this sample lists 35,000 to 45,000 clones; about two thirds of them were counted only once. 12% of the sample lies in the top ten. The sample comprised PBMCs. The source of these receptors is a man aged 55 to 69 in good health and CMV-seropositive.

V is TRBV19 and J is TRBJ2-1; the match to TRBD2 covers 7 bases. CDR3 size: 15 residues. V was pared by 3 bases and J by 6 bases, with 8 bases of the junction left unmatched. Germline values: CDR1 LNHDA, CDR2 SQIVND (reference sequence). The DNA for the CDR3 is TGTGCCAGTAGTATCTGGGGCGGGGAGGGCAATGAGCAGTTCTTC. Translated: CASSIWGGEGNEQFF.

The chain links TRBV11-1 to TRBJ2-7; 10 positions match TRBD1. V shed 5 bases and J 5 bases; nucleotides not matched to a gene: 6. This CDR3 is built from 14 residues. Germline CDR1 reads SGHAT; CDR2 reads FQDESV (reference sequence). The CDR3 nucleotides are TGTGCCAGCAGCAACCCGGGACAGGGGAACGAGCAGTACTTC. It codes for CASSNPGQGNEQYF.

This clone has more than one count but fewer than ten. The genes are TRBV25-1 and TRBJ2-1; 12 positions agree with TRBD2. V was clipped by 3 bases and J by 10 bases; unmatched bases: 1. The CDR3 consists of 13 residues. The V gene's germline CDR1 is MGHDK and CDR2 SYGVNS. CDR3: CASSDGTSGEQFF. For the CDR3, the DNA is TGTGCCAGCAGTGATGGGACTAGCGGGGAGCAGTTCTTC. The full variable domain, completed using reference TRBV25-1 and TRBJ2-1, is EADIYQTPRYLVIGTGKKITLECSQTMGHDKMYWYQQDPGMELHLIHYSYGVNSTEKGDLSSESTVSRIRTEHFPLTLESARPSHTSQYLCASSDGTSGEQFFGPGTRLTVL.

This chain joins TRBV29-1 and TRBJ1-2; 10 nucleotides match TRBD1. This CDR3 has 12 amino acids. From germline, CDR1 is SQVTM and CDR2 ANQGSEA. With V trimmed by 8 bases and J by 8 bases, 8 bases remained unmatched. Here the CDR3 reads CSSVGTGEGYTF. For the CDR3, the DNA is TGCAGCTCCGTTGGGACAGGGGAGGGCTACACCTTC.